Reported below is one TCR beta chain. The entry originates in a study of blood T cell repertoires in COVID-19. Study information: PBMCs, B-cell-depleted T cells, or T cells provided the cDNA or gDNA that made up the material.

This CDR3 contains 14 residues. CDR1 is MDHEN, CDR2 SYDVKM, per germline. V shed 8 bases and J 1 base; nucleotides not matched to a gene: 4. Repertoires were generated with immunoSEQ multiplex PCR, while TCRdb's copy carries only in-frame clones and drops some. The repertoire consists of under 200,000 clones, with roughly nine tenths occurring once and the leading ten covering 3.5% to 4%. The TCR originated in a woman aged 70-85 years with acute or convalescent COVID-19. This chain joins TRBV28 and TRBJ2-7; 11 bases agree with TRBD2. Sequenced material: peripheral blood. In nucleotides, the CDR3 is TGTGCCAGCCAACTAGCGGGAGTATCCTACGAGCAGTACTTC. Amino acids: CASQLAGVSYEQYF.